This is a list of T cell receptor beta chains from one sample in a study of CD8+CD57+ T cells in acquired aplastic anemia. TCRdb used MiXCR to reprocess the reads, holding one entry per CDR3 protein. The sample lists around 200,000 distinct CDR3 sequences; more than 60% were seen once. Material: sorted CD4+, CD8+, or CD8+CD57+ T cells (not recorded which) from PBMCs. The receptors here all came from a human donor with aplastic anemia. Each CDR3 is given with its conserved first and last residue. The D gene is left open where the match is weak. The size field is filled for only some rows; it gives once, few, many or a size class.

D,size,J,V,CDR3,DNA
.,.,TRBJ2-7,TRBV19,CASSISTSSYEQYF,TGTGCCAGTAGTATCTCAACGAGCTCCTACGAGCAGTACTTC
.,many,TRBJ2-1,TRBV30,CAWSLGNEQFF,TGTGCCTGGAGCCTGGGCAATGAGCAGTTCTTC
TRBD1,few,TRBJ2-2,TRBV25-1,CASRRQGNTGELFF,TGTGCCAGCAGGAGACAGGGAAATACCGGGGAGCTGTTTTTT
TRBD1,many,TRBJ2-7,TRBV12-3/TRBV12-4,CASSFGTGGSLSYEQYF,TGTGCCAGCAGTTTTGGGACAGGGGGCTCCCTCTCCTACGAGCAGTACTTC
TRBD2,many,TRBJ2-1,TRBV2,CASSDPGGPLNEQFF,TGTGCCAGCAGTGACCCGGGGGGTCCCCTAAATGAGCAGTTCTTC
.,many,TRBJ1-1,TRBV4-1,CASSQAVTREAFF,TGCGCCAGCAGCCAAGCGGTGACACGGGAAGCTTTCTTT
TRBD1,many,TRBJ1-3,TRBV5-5,CASGQVRNTIYF,TGTGCCAGCGGACAGGTCAGGAACACCATATATTTT
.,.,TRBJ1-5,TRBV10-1,CASSESSLQELKNQPQHF,TGCGCCAGCAGTGAGTCCTCACTACAGGAGTTAAAGAATCAGCCCCAGCATTTT
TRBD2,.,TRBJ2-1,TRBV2,CATTTSGGAMQFF,TGTGCCACCACGACTAGCGGGGGGGCGATGCAGTTCTTC
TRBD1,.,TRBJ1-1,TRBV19,CASSTRDRAGDGAFF,TGTGCCAGTAGTACAAGGGACAGGGCAGGAGATGGAGCTTTCTTT
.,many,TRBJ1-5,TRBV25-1,CASSEYTGGGGNQPQHF,TGTGCCAGCAGTGAATATACGGGGGGAGGTGGCAATCAGCCCCAGCATTTT
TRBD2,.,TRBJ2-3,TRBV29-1,CSVVAGDGTDTQYF,TGCAGCGTTGTGGCGGGGGATGGCACAGATACGCAGTATTTT
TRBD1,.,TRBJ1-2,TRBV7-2,CASSRDSSYGYTF,TGTGCCAGCAGCCGGGACAGTAGCTATGGCTACACCTTC
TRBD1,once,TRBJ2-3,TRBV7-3,CASQDRDNTDTQYF,TGTGCCAGCCAGGACAGGGATAATACAGATACGCAGTATTTT
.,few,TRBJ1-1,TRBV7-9,CASSLIGGEAFF,TGTGCCAGCAGCTTAATCGGGGGGGAAGCTTTCTTT
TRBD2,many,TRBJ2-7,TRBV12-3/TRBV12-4,CASRWSGGKAYEQYF,TGTGCCAGCAGGTGGAGCGGGGGCAAGGCCTACGAGCAGTACTTC
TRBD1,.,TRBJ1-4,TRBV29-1,CSARPGTGNEKLFF,TGCAGCGCACGTCCCGGGACAGGGAACGAAAAACTGTTTTTT
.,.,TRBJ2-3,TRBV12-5,CASTTRSFTDTQYF,TGTGCCAGCACCACAAGGAGTTTCACAGATACGCAGTATTTT
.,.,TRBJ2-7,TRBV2,CASSFRDYEQYF,TGTGCCAGCAGTTTCCGGGACTACGAGCAGTACTTC
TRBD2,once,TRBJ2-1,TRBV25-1,CASSLSAGDEQFF,TGTGCCAGCAGTCTCTCAGCGGGGGATGAGCAGTTCTTC
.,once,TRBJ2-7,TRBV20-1,CSAERIDRVGEQYF,TGCAGTGCGGAAAGAATTGACCGAGTTGGCGAGCAGTACTTC
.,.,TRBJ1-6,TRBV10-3,CAISGAKDSYNSPLHF,TGTGCCATCAGTGGCGCCAAGGACAGCTATAATTCACCCCTCCACTTT
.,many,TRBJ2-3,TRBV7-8,CASSLVLRTDTQYF,TGTGCCAGCAGCTTAGTTCTGCGTACAGATACGCAGTATTTT
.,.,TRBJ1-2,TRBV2,CASTPGAPDYGYTF,TGTGCCAGCACCCCAGGGGCGCCGGACTACGGCTACACCTTC
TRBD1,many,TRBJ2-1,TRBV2,CASSPDRVNEQFF,TGTGCCAGCAGTCCCGACAGGGTGAATGAGCAGTTCTTC
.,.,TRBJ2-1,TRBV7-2,CASSLATAARIAFF,TGTGCCAGCAGCTTAGCGACGGCCGCCCGTATTGCATTCTTC
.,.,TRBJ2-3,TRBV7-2,CASSFKLDTQYF,TGTGCCAGCAGTTTTAAATTGGATACGCAGTATTTT
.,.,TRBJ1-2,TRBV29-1,CSVVEGEMMAGYTF,TGCAGCGTTGTAGAGGGGGAGATGATGGCAGGCTACACCTTC
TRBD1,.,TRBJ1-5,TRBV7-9,CASSFGQGGQPQHF,TGTGCCAGCAGCTTCGGACAGGGCGGCCAGCCCCAGCATTTT
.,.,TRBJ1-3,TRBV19,CAGSLQGRGNTIYF,TGTGCCGGTAGTCTACAGGGACGCGGAAACACCATATATTTT
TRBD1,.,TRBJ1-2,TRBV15,CATSRDRGGYYGYTF,TGTGCCACCAGCAGAGATCGAGGGGGCTACTATGGCTACACCTTC
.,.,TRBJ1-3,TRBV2,CASSVREVWDSGNTIYF,TGTGCCAGCAGTGTGAGGGAGGTATGGGACTCTGGAAACACCATATATTTT
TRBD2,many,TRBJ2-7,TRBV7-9,CASSSGGSYEQYF,TGTGCCAGCAGCTCGGGGGGTTCCTACGAGCAGTACTTC
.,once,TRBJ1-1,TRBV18,CASSTSTSTEAFF,TGTGCCAGCTCAACATCTACGAGCACTGAAGCTTTCTTT
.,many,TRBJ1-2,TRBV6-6,CAAGEAPFYGYTF,TGTGCCGCGGGAGAGGCCCCCTTCTATGGCTACACCTTC
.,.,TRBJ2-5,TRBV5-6,CASSQGLRGHFLKYF,TGTGCCAGCAGCCAGGGGCTCCGGGGCCATTTTTTGAAGTACTTC